The rows below give T cell receptor beta chains drawn from one sample of a study of T cell repertoires and leukemia-associated antigens. Their cognate antigens are unknown. TCRdb redid the calling of the 5' RACE reads with MiXCR, one entry per CDR3 protein. This sample yields about 9,800 distinct CDR3 sequences, of which 43% are seen a single time; roughly 53% belongs to the top ten. Sequencing used CD3+ T cells sorted from blood and cultured. The receptor set was obtained from a female donor in good health. The CDR3 runs from the conserved cysteine through the conserved F or W. The D gene is left open where the match is weak. The size field is filled for only some rows; it gives once, few, many or a size class.

TRBD2	NA	TRBV5-1	TRBJ2-5	CASSLISGMETQYF	TGCGCCAGCAGCTTAATTAGCGGGATGGAGACCCAGTACTTC
TRBD2	NA	TRBV20-1	TRBJ2-7	CSAPTSGASYEQYF	TGCAGTGCCCCGACTAGCGGGGCTTCCTACGAGCAGTACTTC
TRBD2	NA	TRBV5-1	TRBJ2-4	CAGSHRAGGPVSAKNIQYF	TGCGCCGGCAGCCACAGAGCGGGAGGGCCAGTTTCGGCCAAAAACATTCAGTACTTC
TRBD1	many	TRBV30	TRBJ2-2	CAWHRDRAGELFF	TGTGCTTGGCACCGGGACAGGGCCGGGGAGCTGTTTTTT
TRBD2	NA	TRBV12-3/TRBV12-4	TRBJ2-3	CASSGGLAVVDAQYF	TGTGCCAGCAGTGGGGGACTAGCTGTCGTAGACGCGCAGTATTTT
NA	NA	TRBV12-3/TRBV12-4	TRBJ1-5	CASLRGAEPQHF	TGTGCCTCCCTCCGGGGGGCAGAGCCCCAGCATTTT
NA	few	TRBV20-1	TRBJ1-1	CSARGGTIHPEAFF	TGCAGTGCTCGAGGGGGTACGATCCATCCTGAAGCTTTCTTT
TRBD2	NA	TRBV12-3/TRBV12-4	TRBJ2-1	CASSRTSGRAYEQFF	TGTGCCAGCAGCCGGACTAGCGGGAGGGCCTATGAGCAGTTCTTC
NA	NA	TRBV10-3	TRBJ2-1	CAISESISVLTDNEQFF	TGTGCCATCAGTGAGTCTATATCAGTATTGACCGACAATGAGCAGTTCTTC
TRBD2	NA	TRBV25-1	TRBJ2-7	CASSSSGNYEQYF	TGTGCCAGCAGTTCTAGCGGGAACTACGAGCAGTACTTC
TRBD2	NA	TRBV20-1	TRBJ2-1	CSARVAGDHNEQFF	TGCAGTGCTAGAGTAGCGGGAGACCACAATGAGCAGTTCTTC
TRBD2	NA	TRBV4-2	TRBJ2-3	CASSQEFSGRSDTQYF	TGTGCCAGCAGCCAAGAATTTAGCGGGAGATCAGATACGCAGTATTTT
TRBD2	medium-sized	TRBV20-1	TRBJ2-7	CSARTSGNYEQYF	TGCAGTGCTCGGACTAGCGGGAACTACGAGCAGTACTTC
NA	many	TRBV7-9	TRBJ2-7	CASSPQRGEIGQGKLWEQYF	TGTGCCAGCAGCCCTCAACGAGGTGAAATAGGGCAGGGTAAGCTGTGGGAGCAGTACTTC
NA	NA	TRBV27	TRBJ2-7	CASTRAGVFYEQYF	TGTGCCAGCACCAGAGCCGGGGTATTCTACGAGCAGTACTTC
TRBD2	NA	TRBV11-1	TRBJ2-7	CASSPWQLLQLAGGWCCSYEQYF	TGTGCCAGCAGCCCGTGGCAGCTATTACAACTAGCGGGAGGCTGGTGTTGTTCCTACGAGCAGTACTTC
NA	many	TRBV18	TRBJ2-7	CASSPVLTGNIYEQYF	TGTGCCAGCTCACCAGTTTTGACAGGTAATATCTACGAGCAGTACTTC
NA	once	TRBV7-2	TRBJ2-3	CAGSGRTDMQYF	TGTGCCGGCAGCGGACGCACAGATATGCAGTATTTT
NA	few	TRBV12-3/TRBV12-4	TRBJ1-5	CASRPGMGGNQPQHF	TGTGCCAGCAGGCCGGGGATGGGGGGCAATCAGCCCCAGCATTTT
NA	medium-sized	TRBV29-1	TRBJ2-7	CSVDLGRHEQYF	TGCAGCGTTGATTTAGGGAGGCACGAGCAGTACTTC
NA	NA	TRBV24-1	TRBJ1-5	CATSDLTGPGGQHF	TGTGCCACCAGTGATTTGACCGGACCCGGGGGCCAGCATTTT
TRBD1	NA	TRBV11-2	TRBJ2-7	CASMHRGRYEQYF	TGTGCCAGCATGCACAGGGGTAGATACGAGCAGTACTTC
TRBD1	many	TRBV24-1	TRBJ2-3	CATSDTGGAVDTQYF	TGTGCCACCAGTGATACAGGGGGCGCGGTAGATACGCAGTATTTT
TRBD1	NA	TRBV5-1	TRBJ1-6	CASSAGTVNSPLHF	TGCGCCAGCAGCGCCGGGACAGTAAATTCACCCCTCCACTTT
NA	medium-sized	TRBV20-1	TRBJ1-1	CSASRQLRNTEAFF	TGCAGTGCTAGTAGACAGCTCCGGAACACTGAAGCTTTCTTT
TRBD1	few	TRBV28	TRBJ1-6	CASRSGTGVNSPLHF	TGTGCCAGCAGATCCGGGACAGGGGTAAACTCACCCCTCCACTTT
NA	NA	TRBV11-1	TRBJ2-7	CASSFTGGREQYF	TGTGCCAGCAGCTTTACGGGGGGCCGCGAGCAGTACTTC
TRBD1	NA	TRBV24-1	TRBJ2-5	CATSEGGTGWETQYF	TGTGCCACCAGTGAGGGAGGGACAGGGTGGGAGACCCAGTACTTC
NA	NA	TRBV30	TRBJ2-5	CAWSTRGRETQYF	TGTGCCTGGAGTACTAGGGGGAGGGAGACCCAGTACTTC
NA	NA	TRBV12-3/TRBV12-4	TRBJ2-7	CASSNMGLPYEQYF	TGTGCCAGCAGTAACATGGGACTCCCTTACGAGCAGTACTTC
NA	NA	TRBV3-1	TRBJ2-6	CASSQTGANVLTF	TGTGCCAGCAGCCAAACTGGGGCCAACGTCCTGACTTTC
NA	once	TRBV27	TRBJ2-1	CASSLYGGTYVQFF	TGTGCCAGCAGTCTATATGGCGGGACCTACGTGCAGTTCTTC
NA	few	TRBV20-1	TRBJ2-3	CSARGQASTDTQYF	TGCAGTGCTAGAGGACAGGCCAGCACAGATACGCAGTATTTT
TRBD2	NA	TRBV29-1	TRBJ2-2	CSVGDKREMPTGELFF	TGCAGCGTTGGCGACAAGCGGGAGATGCCCACCGGGGAGCTGTTTTTT
TRBD2	NA	TRBV20-1	TRBJ2-3	CSPTNRLAGKRLADTQYF	TGCAGTCCGACGAACAGACTAGCGGGAAAAAGACTCGCAGATACGCAGTATTTT
NA	few	TRBV24-1	TRBJ2-7	CATRGHERYEQYF	TGTGCCACCCGTGGACACGAACGCTACGAGCAGTACTTC
NA	NA	TRBV5-1	TRBJ2-2	CASGAVVEANTGELFF	TGCGCCAGCGGTGCGGTAGTAGAGGCGAACACCGGGGAGCTGTTTTTT
TRBD1	medium-sized	TRBV12-3/TRBV12-4	TRBJ1-5	CASSLGSGGRSNQPQHF	TGTGCCAGCAGTCTTGGGTCAGGGGGTCGGAGCAATCAGCCCCAGCATTTT